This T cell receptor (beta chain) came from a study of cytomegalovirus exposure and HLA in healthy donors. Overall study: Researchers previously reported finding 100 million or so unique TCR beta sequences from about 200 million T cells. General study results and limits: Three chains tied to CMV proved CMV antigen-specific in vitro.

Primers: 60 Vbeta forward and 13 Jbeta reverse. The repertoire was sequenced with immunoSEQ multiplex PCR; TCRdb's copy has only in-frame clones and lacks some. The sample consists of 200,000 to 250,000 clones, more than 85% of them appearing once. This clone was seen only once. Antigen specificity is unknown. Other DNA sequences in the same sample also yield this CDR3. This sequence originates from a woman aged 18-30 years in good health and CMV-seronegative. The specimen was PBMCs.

CDR3 amino acids: CASSFVLGTGGGQPQHF. In DNA, the CDR3 is TGTGCCAGCAGTTTCGTACTCGGGACAGGGGGAGGTCAGCCCCAGCATTTT. This chain uses TRBV28 with TRBJ1-5; TRBD1 agrees at 11 bases. Germline V gene lookup returns CDR1 MDHEN and CDR2 SYDVKM. CDR3 length: 17 residues. Trimming took 3 bases from V and 6 from J; bases not matched to a gene: 10.